This T cell receptor (beta chain) is drawn from a study of blood T cell repertoires in COVID-19. Study-level information: The study drew acute and convalescent COVID-19 samples from the United States, Italy and Spain. From T cells, B-cell-depleted T cells, or PBMCs came the material, which was cDNA or gDNA.

Sequencing used immunoSEQ multiplex PCR; TCRdb keeps in-frame clones, though not all of them. The sample lists under 300,000 clones; roughly 90% were seen once. V lost 5 bases, J lost 0 bases, and 4 bases stayed unmatched. CDR1 and CDR2 from the germline V gene are SEHNR and FQNEAQ (reference sequence). The CDR3 runs to 14 residues. The chain joins TRBV7-9 to TRBJ2-7, with TRBD1 matching over 7 bases. The sequenced sample consisted of peripheral blood. The clonotype originates from a woman aged 70 to 79 with COVID-19, enrolled during active disease. The DNA for the CDR3 is TGTGCCAGCAGCAGGGACAGCCTCTCCTACGAGCAGTACTTC. Amino acid sequence: CASSRDSLSYEQYF.